This TCR beta chain was observed in a study of immune evolution from preneoplasia to lung adenocarcinoma. Germline CDR1 and CDR2: SGHTS and YDEGEE. J was trimmed by 1 base and V by 3 bases; bases with no gene match: 3. This CDR3 is built from 15 residues. TCRdb's table, derived via immunoSEQ multiplex PCR, lists solely in-frame clones and lacks some. The sample has roughly 5,000 clones, 85% seen once; the top ten hold 2.8%. The chain has TRBV5-8 and TRBJ2-3; 9 positions match TRBD2. Sample: FFPE invasive lung adenocarcinoma tissue. The clonotype originates from a person between 50 and 60 years old with lung adenocarcinoma. CDR3: CASSYRTSGTDTQYF. The CDR3 region has the DNA TGTGCCAGCAGCTATCGGACTAGCGGCACAGATACGCAGTATTTT.